These T cell receptor beta chains were read from a single sample in a study of shared clonotypes between healthy human individuals. Measured with immunoSEQ multiplex PCR; TCRdb has only the in-frame clones, and not every one. The sample lists approximately 2.3 million clones; 85% to 95% were seen once. Material: naive CD4+ T cells from PBMCs. All receptors derive from a man younger than 35 in good health. Some clones in this sample may be carry-over from other donors' samples. The conserved cysteine and the conserved F or W are not part of the CDR3 here.

V: TRBV7-2; CDR3: ASSSTGTRLPTDTQY
V: TRBV7-8; CDR3: ASSYWVNQPQH
V: TRBV7-2; CDR3: ASSPEAAISSYNEQF
V: TRBV6-5; CDR3: ASSYSLNTEAF
V: TRBV7-9; CDR3: ASSLGQGFEAF
V: TRBV18; CDR3: ASSRLAYPTGEQY
V: TRBV28; CDR3: ASSLRAGGLYEQY
V: TRBV2; CDR3: ASSEALPGQKQY
V: TRBV9; CDR3: ASSEGGGNYGYT
V: TRBV7-9; CDR3: ASREGETQY
V: TRBV5-1; CDR3: ASSLSGNQETQY
V: TRBV28; CDR3: ASSSQAGGYT
V: TRBV18; CDR3: ASSPQGADTEAF